The following is a TCR beta chain sequence with its context. The antigen remains undetermined. This sample stems from a study of brain T cells in children with intractable seizures. Sequencing used immunoSEQ multiplex PCR; TCRdb keeps in-frame clones, though not all of them. The table lists about 22,000 clones, around 94% of them singletons. The CDR3 length is 14 residues. The V and J ends lost 2 bases and 4 bases respectively, with 12 bases between them. Looked up from germline, CDR1 is SGHNT and CDR2 is YYREEE (reference sequence). Surgery cases with the highest brain T cell transcript signatures were chosen for sequencing. At least one anti-epileptic drug was given before surgery. Overall study results and limits: Patients' HCMV serostatus was unknown; virus specificity rests on CDR3 similarity alone.

This sample comprised peripheral blood, obtained at surgery. The TCR sequence derives from a boy younger than 18 with focal cortical dysplasia and intractable seizures. The rearrangement links TRBV5-4 to TRBJ2-5; the D gene is possibly TRBD1 (6 bases). CDR3 DNA: TGTGCCAGCAGCTTTAGACAGGACCGAGAGACCCAGTACTTC. Its protein product is CASSFRQDRETQYF. Complete variable domain (other parts from reference TRBV5-4 and TRBJ2-5): ETGVTQSPTHLIKTRGQQVTLRCSSQSGHNTVSWYQQALGQGPQFIFQYYREEENGRGNFPPRFSGLQFPNYSSELNVNALELDDSALYLCASSFRQDRETQYFGPGTRLLVL.